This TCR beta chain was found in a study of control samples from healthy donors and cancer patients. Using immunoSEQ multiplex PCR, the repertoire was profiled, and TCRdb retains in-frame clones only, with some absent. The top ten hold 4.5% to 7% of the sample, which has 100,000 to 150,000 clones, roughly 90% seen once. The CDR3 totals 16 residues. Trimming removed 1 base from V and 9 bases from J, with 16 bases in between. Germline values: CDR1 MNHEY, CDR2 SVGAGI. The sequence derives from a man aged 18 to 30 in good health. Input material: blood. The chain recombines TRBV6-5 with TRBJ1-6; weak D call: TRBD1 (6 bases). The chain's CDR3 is CASSYWGARSSSPLHF. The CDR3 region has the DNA TGTGCCAGCAGTTACTGGGGGGCGCGTTCAAGTTCACCCCTCCACTTT.